These T cell receptor beta chains were read from a single sample in a study of T cell responses to AZD1222 COVID-19 vaccine. Only in-frame clones appear in the TCRdb table, and some are missing; sequencing was by immunoSEQ multiplex PCR. The sample includes 150,000 or so clones, 90% to 95% of them seen just once. The sequencing used peripheral blood, collected on day 0 of MenACWY control vaccination. The receptors shown here come from an adult in good health. Both conserved end residues are part of each CDR3. A D gene is named only where the DNA matches it firmly. Clone size is stated in some rows and not others, as once, few, many or a class when expanded.

abundance,v_gene,j_gene,d_gene,CDR3aa,CDR3nt
-,TRBV19,TRBJ2-2,-,CASSTGVNTGELFF,TGTGCCAGTAGTACCGGGGTGAACACCGGGGAGCTGTTTTTT
-,TRBV9,TRBJ2-7,TRBD2,CASSVGSGSYEQYF,TGTGCCAGCAGCGTAGGTAGCGGGAGTTACGAGCAGTACTTC
-,TRBV29-1,TRBJ1-3,-,CSVEDRHQSSGNTIYF,TGCAGCGTTGAAGACAGGCACCAGAGCTCTGGAAACACCATATATTTT
-,TRBV28,TRBJ2-7,-,CASSQEGYEQYF,TGTGCCAGCAGCCAAGAGGGGTACGAGCAGTACTTC
-,TRBV4-1,TRBJ1-3,-,CASSQVGPNSGNTIYF,TGCGCCAGCAGCCAAGTAGGTCCGAACTCTGGAAACACCATATATTTT
-,TRBV28,TRBJ2-7,TRBD1,CASSFEGANYEQYF,TGTGCCAGCAGTTTTGAGGGGGCAAATTACGAGCAGTACTTC
-,TRBV19,TRBJ1-5,TRBD1,CASSMPQGGQPQHF,TGTGCCAGTAGTATGCCGCAGGGGGGACAGCCCCAGCATTTT
-,TRBV7-2,TRBJ2-7,-,CASSSSGNRRFYEQYF,TGTGCCAGCAGCTCATCCGGTAATAGGCGATTCTACGAGCAGTACTTC
-,TRBV28,TRBJ2-2,TRBD1,CASSPPGGAYTGELFF,TGTGCCAGCAGCCCACCAGGGGGCGCGTACACCGGGGAGCTGTTTTTT
-,TRBV6-5,TRBJ2-6,-,CAIGQSFSGANVLTF,TGTGCCATAGGACAGTCCTTCTCTGGGGCCAACGTCCTGACTTTC
once,TRBV5-1,TRBJ1-1,TRBD1,CASRSTGNLRAFF,TGCGCCAGCCGCTCGACAGGGAACCTCCGAGCTTTCTTT
-,TRBV6-6,TRBJ1-1,TRBD1,CASSPQGVMNTEAFF,TGTGCCAGCAGTCCCCAGGGGGTAATGAACACTGAAGCTTTCTTT
once,TRBV29-1,TRBJ1-1,-,CSVVRQLNTEAFF,TGCAGCGTTGTTAGACAACTCAACACTGAAGCTTTCTTT
-,TRBV30,TRBJ1-1,-,CAGDWTANTEAFF,TGTGCCGGCGACTGGACGGCGAACACTGAAGCTTTCTTT
-,TRBV19,TRBJ2-1,TRBD2,CASSRGSGAPYNEQFF,TGTGCCAGTAGTAGGGGTAGCGGGGCCCCATACAATGAGCAGTTCTTC
-,TRBV5-1,TRBJ1-5,-,CASSPDASNQPQHF,TGCGCCAGCAGCCCGGACGCTAGCAATCAGCCCCAGCATTTT
-,TRBV4-2,TRBJ1-5,-,CASSQDIGQGPNQPQHF,TGTGCCAGCAGCCAAGATATCGGTCAGGGCCCAAATCAGCCCCAGCATTTT
-,TRBV27,TRBJ1-6,-,CASSPYGVGYSYNSPLHF,TGTGCCAGCAGTCCTTACGGGGTCGGCTACTCCTATAATTCACCCCTCCACTTT
-,TRBV18,TRBJ1-5,-,CASSTTDSNQPQHF,TGTGCCAGCTCAACAACAGATAGCAATCAGCCCCAGCATTTT
-,TRBV4-1,TRBJ1-5,TRBD1,CASSQDKRQGNQPQHF,TGCGCCAGCAGCCAAGATAAAAGACAGGGGAATCAGCCCCAGCATTTT
-,TRBV5-1,TRBJ1-1,-,CASTKDGGNTEAFF,TGCGCCAGCACCAAGGACGGGGGGAACACTGAAGCTTTCTTT
few,TRBV27,TRBJ1-5,-,CASSPGSNQPQHF,TGTGCCAGCAGTCCTGGTAGCAATCAGCCCCAGCATTTT
-,TRBV5-1,TRBJ2-2,-,CASSLPPANTGELFF,TGCGCCAGCAGCTTGCCCCCTGCGAACACCGGGGAGCTGTTTTTT
-,TRBV6-1,TRBJ2-7,-,CASSEAEGASYEQYF,TGTGCCAGCAGTGAAGCGGAGGGGGCCTCCTACGAGCAGTACTTC
-,TRBV28,TRBJ2-7,-,CASSFGRRTLRWQYF,TGTGCCAGCAGTTTCGGAAGACGTACCCTACGGTGGCAGTACTTC
-,TRBV4-1,TRBJ1-1,-,CASSQDMVRGAEAFF,TGCGCCAGCAGCCAAGATATGGTCAGGGGTGCTGAAGCTTTCTTT
-,TRBV24-1,TRBJ1-1,TRBD1,CATKAGGNTEAFF,TGTGCCACCAAGGCAGGGGGCAACACTGAAGCTTTCTTT
-,TRBV5-4,TRBJ2-7,-,CASSFWPSPSYEQYF,TGTGCCAGCAGCTTTTGGCCATCCCCATCCTACGAGCAGTACTTC
-,TRBV28,TRBJ2-2,-,CASSSTGTIDSGELFF,TGTGCCAGCAGTTCGACCGGGACGATTGACTCCGGGGAGCTGTTTTTT
-,TRBV9,TRBJ1-1,TRBD1,CASSLSDRYTEAFF,TGTGCCAGCAGCTTATCGGACAGGTACACTGAAGCTTTCTTT
-,TRBV19,TRBJ1-6,-,CASRQFYNSPLHF,TGTGCCAGTCGACAGTTTTATAATTCACCCCTCCACTTT